This T cell receptor (beta chain) was identified in a study of shared clonotypes between healthy human individuals. Profiling relied on immunoSEQ multiplex PCR, and the TCRdb table lists in-frame clones only, not all of them. The repertoire includes about 980,000 clones, about three quarters of them detected once, and about 1.5% sits in the top ten. Germline V CDR1 and CDR2: LNHDA, SQIVND (reference sequence). The CDR3 has 12 amino acids. This rearrangement joins TRBV19 to TRBJ1-5; D is perhaps TRBD1 (6 bases). This TCR derives from a man younger than 35 in good health. The sample consisted of memory CD4+ T cells sorted from blood. The sample's subset: CD45RA-negative fraction. CDR3 DNA: TGTGCAAGTGATCGGGAAGGGGGGCCCCAGCATTTT. Protein: CASDREGGPQHF.